The rows below give T cell receptor beta chains drawn from one sample of a study of cytomegalovirus exposure and HLA in healthy donors. This table comes from immunoSEQ multiplex PCR, and its TCRdb copy is limited to in-frame clones, with some not included. The table has some 99,000 clones, roughly three quarters seen once; the top ten hold over 6%. The sequenced sample was PBMCs. The source is a female donor in good health and CMV-seronegative. CDR3s include the opening cysteine and the closing phenylalanine or tryptophan. Each record gives: clone size, J gene, D gene, V gene, CDR3 protein, CDR3 DNA. The D gene is left open where the match is weak. Part of the rows lack a size; the others show once, few, many or a class for expanded clones.

NA | TRBJ1-2 | NA | TRBV29-1 | CSVEGSLGYGYTF | TGCAGCGTTGAGGGCTCCCTGGGCTATGGCTACACCTTC
NA | TRBJ2-3 | NA | TRBV4-3 | CASSQAPLGASTDTQYF | TGCGCCAGCAGCCAGGCACCCTTGGGGGCAAGCACAGATACGCAGTATTTT
NA | TRBJ1-1 | TRBD1 | TRBV18 | CASSGQGLNTEAFF | TGTGCCAGCTCCGGACAGGGATTGAACACTGAAGCTTTCTTT
NA | TRBJ1-4 | TRBD1 | TRBV18 | CASSPEDRGNEKLFF | TGTGCCAGCTCACCAGAGGACAGGGGAAACGAAAAACTGTTTTTT
NA | TRBJ1-4 | NA | TRBV6-5 | CASSYRQANEKLFF | TGTGCCAGCAGTTACCGGCAGGCTAATGAAAAACTGTTTTTT
NA | TRBJ2-7 | NA | TRBV10-1 | CASSESKVPLLGDF | TGCGCCAGCAGTGAGTCAAAGGTGCCCCTACTCGGGGACTTC
NA | TRBJ1-2 | NA | TRBV30 | CAWNRGKQNYGYTF | TGTGCCTGGAATCGTGGCAAACAGAACTATGGCTACACCTTC
few | TRBJ1-1 | NA | TRBV6-1 | CASSANKGTNTEAFF | TGTGCCAGCAGTGCCAACAAAGGGACTAACACTGAAGCTTTCTTT
NA | TRBJ1-3 | TRBD1 | TRBV2 | CASKKTGTGNTIYF | TGTGCCAGCAAGAAGACAGGGACCGGAAACACCATATATTTT
NA | TRBJ2-3 | TRBD2 | TRBV29-1 | CSVGGWVASGGTDTQYF | TGCAGCGTTGGAGGGTGGGTTGCTAGCGGGGGCACAGATACGCAGTATTTT
NA | TRBJ1-1 | NA | TRBV7-2 | CASSSQTGILGEAFF | TGTGCCAGCAGCTCCCAAACAGGGATATTGGGTGAAGCTTTCTTT
once | TRBJ2-7 | TRBD1 | TRBV5-6 | CASSLAKDRDSYEQYF | TGTGCCAGCAGCTTGGCCAAGGACAGGGACTCCTACGAGCAGTACTTC
NA | TRBJ2-7 | TRBD2 | TRBV7-9 | CASSIGLAGGGPYEQYF | TGTGCCAGCAGCATCGGACTAGCGGGAGGGGGACCCTACGAGCAGTACTTC
once | TRBJ1-3 | NA | TRBV2 | CASSEFGGGNTIYF | TGTGCCAGCAGTGAATTCGGGGGAGGAAACACCATATATTTT
NA | TRBJ2-1 | TRBD2 | TRBV7-8 | CASSLAGGPWNEQFF | TGTGCCAGCAGCTTAGCGGGAGGGCCGTGGAATGAGCAGTTCTTC
NA | TRBJ1-2 | NA | TRBV27 | CASSSTDTPYGYTF | TGTGCCAGCAGTTCAACAGACACCCCCTATGGCTACACCTTC
NA | TRBJ2-5 | TRBD1 | TRBV5-1 | CASSWGTAQETQYF | TGCGCCAGCAGCTGGGGGACAGCCCAAGAGACCCAGTACTTC
NA | TRBJ1-1 | NA | TRBV6-1 | CASSTLRRGDTEAFF | TGTGCCAGCAGTACCCTTCGCAGGGGAGACACTGAAGCTTTCTTT
NA | TRBJ1-5 | NA | TRBV23-1 | CASRPAKLTEFSNQPQHF | TGCGCCAGCCGCCCCGCTAAATTGACAGAATTCAGCAATCAGCCCCAGCATTTT
NA | TRBJ1-2 | NA | TRBV28 | CASTKGLFGYTF | TGTGCCAGCACAAAAGGACTTTTTGGCTACACCTTC
few | TRBJ2-2 | NA | TRBV4-1 | CASSQRSNTGELFF | TGCGCCAGCAGCCAGAGATCGAACACCGGGGAGCTGTTTTTT
NA | TRBJ1-2 | TRBD1 | TRBV28 | CASSLEQGTGYTF | TGTGCCAGCAGTTTAGAACAGGGGACTGGCTACACCTTC
NA | TRBJ2-7 | NA | TRBV18 | CASSPNINEQYF | TGTGCCAGCTCACCGAACATCAACGAGCAGTACTTC
NA | TRBJ2-2 | NA | TRBV5-4 | CASSLTLNQAGELFF | TGTGCCAGCAGCTTGACTCTGAACCAGGCCGGGGAGCTGTTTTTT
NA | TRBJ1-4 | NA | TRBV21-1 | CARLQGQGNEKLFF | TGTGCCAGGTTACAGGGGCAGGGTAATGAAAAACTGTTTTTT
NA | TRBJ1-5 | NA | TRBV19 | CASSIDGLSNQPQHF | TGTGCCAGTAGTATAGACGGTCTAAGCAATCAGCCCCAGCATTTT
NA | TRBJ2-3 | NA | TRBV6-5 | CASTLIGTDTQYF | TGTGCCAGCACCCTCATCGGGACAGATACGCAGTATTTT
NA | TRBJ1-3 | TRBD1 | TRBV13 | CASSEGQGAIGNTIYF | TGTGCCAGCAGCGAGGGACAGGGGGCGATAGGAAACACCATATATTTT
NA | TRBJ1-5 | NA | TRBV19 | CASSIGQANNQPQHF | TGTGCCAGTAGTATAGGACAGGCCAACAATCAGCCCCAGCATTTT
once | TRBJ2-7 | NA | TRBV15 | CATSSTYEQYF | TGTGCCACCAGCAGCACCTACGAGCAGTACTTC
few | TRBJ2-2 | NA | TRBV2 | CASSEGGRSTGELFF | TGTGCCAGCAGTGAGGGGGGGCGAAGCACCGGGGAGCTGTTTTTT